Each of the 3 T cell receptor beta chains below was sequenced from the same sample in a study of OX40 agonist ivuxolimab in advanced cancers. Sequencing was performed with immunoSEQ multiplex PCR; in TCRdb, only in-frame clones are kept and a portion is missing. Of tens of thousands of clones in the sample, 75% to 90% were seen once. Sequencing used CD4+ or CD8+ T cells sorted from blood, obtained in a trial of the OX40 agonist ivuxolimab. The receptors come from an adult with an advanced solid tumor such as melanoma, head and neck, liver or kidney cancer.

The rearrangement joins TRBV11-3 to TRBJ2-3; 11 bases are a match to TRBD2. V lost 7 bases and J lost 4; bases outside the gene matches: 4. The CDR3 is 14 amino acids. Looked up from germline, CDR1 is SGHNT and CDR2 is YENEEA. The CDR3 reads CASKGTSGPDTQYF. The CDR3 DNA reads TGTGCCAGCAAAGGGACTAGCGGACCAGATACGCAGTATTTT.

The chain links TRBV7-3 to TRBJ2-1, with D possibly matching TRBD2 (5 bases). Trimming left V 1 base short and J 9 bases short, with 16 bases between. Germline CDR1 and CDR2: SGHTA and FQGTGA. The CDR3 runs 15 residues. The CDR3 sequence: CASSLMRSEGSEQFF. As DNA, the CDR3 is TGTGCCAGCAGCTTAATGAGGTCAGAGGGTAGTGAGCAGTTCTTC.

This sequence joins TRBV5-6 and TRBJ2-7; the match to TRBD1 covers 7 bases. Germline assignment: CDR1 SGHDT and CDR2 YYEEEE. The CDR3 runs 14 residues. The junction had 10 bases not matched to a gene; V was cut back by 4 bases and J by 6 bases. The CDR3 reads CASSPPRDRAEQYF. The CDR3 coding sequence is TGTGCCAGCAGCCCCCCCCGCGACAGGGCCGAGCAGTACTTC.